These 19 T cell receptor beta chains were all obtained from the same sample, sequenced in a study of T cells in Graves' hyperthyroidism and ophthalmopathy. TCR beta CDR3 regions were amplified from RNA. Using the HTBI primer set, a first-round RT-PCR was run on the TCR CDR3. Each CDR3 protein is one row after TCRdb ran MiXCR on the multiplex PCR reads. This table holds 300,000 or so distinct CDR3 sequences, about 15% found once. The sample was blood. These receptors all stem from a man aged 25-45 years with Graves' hyperthyroidism.

The chain carries TRBV20-1 and TRBJ2-7; 9 nucleotides align to TRBD2. V dropped 6 bases and J dropped 3; count of bases not matched to a gene: 9. This CDR3 is 14 amino acids long. Germline CDR1 DFQATT, CDR2 SNEGSKA (reference sequence). Written as DNA, the CDR3 is TGCAGTGCGGGACGGACTAGCGCAAACTACGAGCAGTACTTC. Its translation is CSAGRTSANYEQYF.

This chain uses TRBV14 with TRBJ2-7, with D perhaps TRBD1 or TRBD2 (5 bases each). This CDR3 contains 16 residues. V shed 4 bases and J shed 0 bases, with 16 bases lying between them. The germline V gene encodes CDR1 SGHDN and CDR2 FVKESK. This CDR3 is CASSPPRDLSSYEQYF. In DNA form, the CDR3 reads TGTGCCAGCAGCCCTCCTCGGGACCTTAGCTCCTACGAGCAGTACTTC.

This clonotype appeared many times. The chain carries TRBV20-1 and TRBJ2-1; 7 bases are a match to TRBD2. Looked up from germline, CDR1 is DFQATT and CDR2 is SNEGSKA (reference sequence). The CDR3 extends over 15 amino acids. With V trimmed by 6 bases and J by 1 base, 9 bases remained unmatched. The chain's CDR3 is CSAAGLSLSYNEQFF. DNA of the CDR3: TGCAGTGCGGCGGGACTATCCCTATCCTACAATGAGCAGTTCTTC.

The table lists this clonotype with a few counts. V gene TRBV20-1 combines with J gene TRBJ1-6; D is ambiguous. Germline lookup yields CDR1 DFQATT and CDR2 SNEGSKA (reference sequence). Trimming took 1 base from V and 7 from J, leaving 17 bases between them. The CDR3 is 16 amino acids. The CDR3 here is CSARGRGVALNSPLHF. CDR3 in DNA: TGCAGTGCTAGAGGCCGAGGAGTGGCTTTAAATTCACCCCTCCACTTT.

This clonotype was picked up many times. The V call is TRBV3-1, the J call TRBJ2-3; D remains ambiguous. Germline values: CDR1 LGHDT, CDR2 YNNKEL (reference sequence). The CDR3 is 12 residues long. Trimming removed 0 bases at V and 4 bases at J, with 2 bases between. The CDR3 protein is CASSQEADTQYF. The CDR3 bases are TGTGCCAGCAGCCAAGAAGCAGATACGCAGTATTTT.

Notes on this clonotype: A single base separates this from a much larger clone, so it may be a read error. The V gene is TRBV7-2, the J gene TRBJ1-1; D remains ambiguous. This CDR3 comprises 14 residues. V was pared by 5 bases and J by 4 bases, with 14 bases between. Per the germline V gene, CDR1 is SGHTA and CDR2 is FQGNSA. CDR3 protein: CASSPTWAVTEAFF. For the CDR3, the DNA is TGTGCCAGCAGCCCCACGTGGGCGGTCACTGAAGCTTTCTTT.

This clonotype was seen a few times. The V and J genes are TRBV20-1 and TRBJ2-3; D remains unclear. Germline CDR1 reads DFQATT; CDR2 reads SNEGSKA (reference sequence). The CDR3 sequence is 10 residues long. The CDR3 loop reads CSFFTDTQYF. CDR3 in DNA: TGCAGCTTTTTCACAGATACGCAGTATTTT.

This clonotype occurred a few times. This rearrangement joins TRBV7-9 to TRBJ2-4; tentative D call: TRBD2 (6 bases). The CDR3 runs 15 residues. In germline, CDR1 is SEHNR, CDR2 FQNEAQ (reference sequence). Trimming stripped 3 bases from V and 1 base from J, with 10 bases between. Here the CDR3 DNA reads TGTGCCAGCAGCTTTCGCGGGGATGCCAAAAACATTCAGTACTTC. Translating it yields CASSFRGDAKNIQYF.

With respect to this clonotype: This may come from a read error, since a much larger clone is one base off. V and J are TRBV20-1 and TRBJ2-1, with 9 bases matching TRBD1. This CDR3 spans 16 amino acids. The germline V gene encodes CDR1 DFQATT and CDR2 SNEGSKA (reference sequence). The CDR3 DNA reads as TGCAGTGCTAGCTTGGACAGGGGCCTACCCTACAATGACCAGTTCTTC. Protein product: CSASLDRGLPYNDQFF.

The table lists this clonotype with a few counts. V gene TRBV5-1 combines with J gene TRBJ2-2, with D possibly TRBD2 on 6 matching bases. Germline CDR1 is SGHRS and CDR2 is YFSETQ. The CDR3 spans 16 residues. Trimming stripped 3 bases from V and 5 bases from J, with 17 bases between. The CDR3, as DNA: TGCGCCAGCAGCTCCGGGACTCACCTTCTAACCGGGGAGCTGTTTTTT. Amino acid sequence: CASSSGTHLLTGELFF.

V gene TRBV5-8 combines with J gene TRBJ2-2; possibly TRBD2 for D (5 bases). The CDR3 is 15 amino acids. Trimming removed 5 bases at V and 5 bases at J, with 16 bases between. Per germline, CDR1 SGHTS and CDR2 YDEGEE. The CDR3 is CASSLLGVWTGELFF. The CDR3 coding sequence is TGTGCCAGCAGTCTCCTCGGGGTTTGGACCGGGGAGCTGTTTTTT.

There are many counts of this clonotype. The chain joins TRBV20-1 to TRBJ2-5; 11 bases fit TRBD2. Trimming removed 2 bases from V and 2 bases from J; junction bases left unmatched: 4. CDR3 size: 15 residues. The V gene's germline CDR1 is DFQATT and CDR2 SNEGSKA (reference sequence). The CDR3 DNA follows: TGCAGTGCTAGAATGGGACTAGCGGTTCAAGAGACCCAGTACTTC. Residues: CSARMGLAVQETQYF.

CDR3 sequence: CASSMDSSGANVLTF. Written as DNA, the CDR3 is TGTGCCAGTAGTATGGACAGCTCTGGGGCCAACGTCCTGACTTTC. V is TRBV19 and J is TRBJ2-6, with D tentatively TRBD1 (6 bases). Germline V CDR1 and CDR2: LNHDA, SQIVND (reference sequence). The CDR3 is 15 amino acids. The germline V and J ends were trimmed by 3 bases and 0 bases, with 6 bases remaining between them. Looking up the rest from reference TRBV19 and TRBJ2-6 gives the full variable domain: DGGITQSPKYLFRKEGQNVTLSCEQNLNHDAMYWYRQDPGQGLRLIYYSQIVNDFQKGDIAEGYSVSREKKESFPLTVTSAQKNPTAFYLCASSMDSSGANVLTFGAGSRLTVL.

This clonotype has just a few counts. The chain couples TRBV19 to TRBJ2-7; possible D gene TRBD1, 5 bases. Between the trimmed V and J ends, which lost 3 bases and 5 bases, there was a span of 11 bases. CDR3 size: 13 residues. Germline CDR1 and CDR2: LNHDA and SQIVND (reference sequence). In DNA form, the CDR3 reads TGTGCCAGTAGTATTCAGGGATCCCACGAGCAGTACTTC. As protein: CASSIQGSHEQYF.

This clonotype was counted ten times or more. The chain carries TRBV7-9 and TRBJ2-2; a possible D gene is TRBD2 (6 bases). This CDR3 spans 14 amino acids. V was trimmed by 8 bases and J by 0 bases, leaving 10 bases between them. Germline lookup yields CDR1 SEHNR and CDR2 FQNEAQ (reference sequence). The CDR3 DNA follows: TGTGCCAGCCAGCGGGTCTCGAACACCGGGGAGCTGTTTTTT. This encodes CASQRVSNTGELFF.

Only a few counts were recorded for this clonotype. The V call is TRBV20-1, the J call TRBJ2-7; no firm D call. CDR3 length equals 14 residues. Per germline, CDR1 DFQATT and CDR2 SNEGSKA (reference sequence). V was trimmed by 0 bases and J by 4 bases, leaving 13 bases between them. CDR3 DNA sequence: TGCAGTGCTAGAGATAGGAGACGAAGTTACGAGCAGTACTTC. Translated, it gives CSARDRRRSYEQYF.

V usage is TRBV9 and J usage is TRBJ2-7; 9 bases line up with TRBD2. The CDR3 is 14 residues long. The germline V gene encodes CDR1 SGDLS and CDR2 YYNGEE. V shed 3 bases and J 2 bases; nucleotides not matched to a gene: 3. The CDR3 here is CASSAGTSPYEQYF. CDR3 DNA: TGTGCCAGCAGCGCCGGGACTAGCCCCTACGAGCAGTACTTC.

This clonotype appeared a few times. This chain links TRBV5-4 with TRBJ2-5, with 13 positions matching TRBD2. Germline V lookup: CDR1 SGHNT, CDR2 YYREEE (reference sequence). J lost 6 bases, V lost 2 bases, and 4 bases had no gene match. The CDR3 runs to 15 residues. CDR3 region: CASSLRTSGSQTQYF. The CDR3, as DNA: TGTGCCAGCAGCTTAAGGACTAGCGGGAGTCAGACCCAGTACTTC.

This clonotype turned up a few times. The chain couples TRBV6-1 to TRBJ2-1, with TRBD2 identical over 8 bases. From germline, CDR1 is MNHNS and CDR2 SASEGT. The length of the CDR3 is 17 residues. After removal of 6 bases from V and 12 bases from J, the junction contained 22 bases not matched to a gene. As DNA, the CDR3 is TGTGCCAGCAGCCCATTCGGGACACAGGCCGAACTAGCGGTGCAGTTCTTC. Protein product: CASSPFGTQAELAVQFF.